This record looks at one T cell receptor (beta chain) sequence and its context. Its antigen remains unidentified. The data belong to a study of brain metastases from non-small cell lung cancer. Points from the study as a whole: Expanded T-cell clones appeared in about 70% of brain metastases over primaries. Paired brain metastases and primary tumors largely shared TCR repertoires. T-cell infiltration was lower in brain metastases than primaries (P < 0.001).

CDR3 length: 20 amino acids. J was trimmed by 0 bases and V by 5 bases; bases with no gene match: 16. CDR1 and CDR2 (germline): SGHNT, YENEEA. The table came from immunoSEQ multiplex PCR; TCRdb's copy has only in-frame clones and leaves some out. Of 2,000 to 2,500 clones listed, approximately 86% are singletons. The rearrangement links TRBV11-3 to TRBJ2-6, with 7 bases matching TRBD1. This sequence was found in a donor at least 40 years old with non-small cell lung cancer. The specimen sequenced was primary lung tumor tissue. CDR3 nucleotide sequence: TGTGCCAGCAGCCTGGGGGTAGGGGGCCGAATAGACTCTGGGGCCAACGTCCTGACTTTC. Protein: CASSLGVGGRIDSGANVLTF. The whole variable domain, filled in from reference TRBV11-3 and TRBJ2-6, reads EAGVVQSPRYKIIEKKQPVAFWCNPISGHNTLYWYLQNLGQGPELLIRYENEEAVDDSQLPKDRFSAERLKGVDSTLKIQPAELGDSAVYLCASSLGVGGRIDSGANVLTFGAGSRLTVL.